These 3 T cell receptor beta chains came from one sample sequenced in a study of cytomegalovirus exposure and HLA in healthy donors. Use of 60 Vbeta and 13 Jbeta primers characterized the PCR. Measured with immunoSEQ multiplex PCR; TCRdb has only the in-frame clones, and not every one. The top ten clones hold under 3% of a sample with about 200,000 clones, 60% to 80% of them seen once. Sequences were obtained from PBMCs. The receptor source for this set is a woman under 40 in good health and CMV-seronegative.

The sample holds a few counts of this clone. The genes are TRBV5-4 and TRBJ2-1, with a weak D call TRBD1 (6 bases). V was cut by 0 bases and J by 5 bases, with 12 bases left in between. CDR3 length: 15 amino acids. Germline V gene lookup returns CDR1 SGHNT and CDR2 YYREEE (reference sequence). CDR3 residues: CASSLGGRGDNEQFF. CDR3 in DNA: TGTGCCAGCAGCTTGGGTGGCAGGGGAGACAATGAGCAGTTCTTC.

The rearrangement uses TRBV30 and TRBJ2-5, with a tentative D call TRBD1 (5 bases). Germline V gene sequence: CDR1 GTSNPN, CDR2 SVGIG (reference sequence). The CDR3 contains 14 residues. The V end was cut by 2 bases, the J end by 0 bases, with 10 bases between. CDR3 nucleotides: TGTGCCTGGAGTTTGACAGTGTACCAAGAGACCCAGTACTTC. Residues: CAWSLTVYQETQYF.

V gene TRBV6-6 combines with J gene TRBJ1-2; D unclear. In germline, CDR1 is MNHNY, CDR2 SVGAGI (reference sequence). The germline V and J ends were trimmed by 8 bases and 4 bases, with 11 bases remaining between them. The CDR3 has 12 amino acids. The CDR3 nucleotides are TGTGCCAGCTGGTCCCTCAGCTATGGCTACACCTTC. Its translation: CASWSLSYGYTF.